This record covers a single T cell receptor (beta chain). The record originates from a study of blood T cell repertoires in COVID-19. Background on the study: Whether acute or convalescent, the COVID-19 samples came from the United States, Italy and Spain.

Original data processing: Reference gene primer amplification gave nucleated cell count estimates. Some clones are missing from TCRdb's copy, which holds only in-frame ones; the method was immunoSEQ multiplex PCR. The D gene and trimming were derived from the DNA, and the V and J assignments and clone size from that table. The sample has about 44,000 clones, roughly 90% seen once. Losses at the gene ends were 4 bases for V and 1 base for J; bases not matched to a gene: 4. In germline, CDR1 is LNHNV, CDR2 YYDKDF (reference sequence). CDR3 length: 15 residues. The chain uses TRBV15 and TRBJ2-7, with 10 positions matching TRBD1. The source is a human donor in a cohort sampled during active COVID-19. The specimen sequenced was peripheral blood. DNA of the CDR3: TGTGCCACCAGCACGAGGACAGGGGGGTCCTACGAGCAGTACTTC. This sequence encodes CATSTRTGGSYEQYF.